This T cell receptor beta chain was identified during a study of CD8 T cells in Susac syndrome. Study observations and caveats: That the number of individuals in its TCR sequencing and HLA analysis was relatively small was acknowledged by the study.

With random hexamers, reverse transcription was performed on roughly 0.45 to 1 ug of RNA. Amplification of the TCR beta CDR3 was carried out by immunoSEQ multiplex PCR, which spanned a total of 54 Vbeta and 13 Jbeta segments. TCRdb reprocessed the immunoSEQ multiplex PCR reads via MiXCR and lists one record per CDR3 protein. The sample comprises around 270,000 distinct CDR3 sequences, roughly 90% of which are singletons, and roughly 0.17% rests with the top ten. With regard to this clonotype: Its antigen is unidentified.

Control patients had untreated stable or active relapsing-remitting multiple sclerosis by revised McDonald criteria. The authors negatively isolated CD8+ and CD4+ T cells and FACS-enriched TEMRA cells. Trimming removed 4 bases from V and 4 bases from J, with 14 bases in between. The CDR3 loop spans 14 amino acids. Sequenced material: CD8+ T cells from PBMCs. The receptor was isolated from a human donor with multiple sclerosis. This chain joins TRBV12-3 or TRBV12-4 and TRBJ2-7, with D possibly being TRBD2 (5 bases). For the CDR3, the DNA is TGTGCCAGCAGTTCAGCCGCCACGGGATACGAGCAGTACTTC. This codes for CASSSAATGYEQYF.